This T cell receptor (beta chain) was sequenced during a study of CD8 T cells in Susac syndrome. The multiple sclerosis controls were treatment-naive patients affected by stable or active relapsing-remitting disease. Negative isolation yielded CD8+ and CD4+ T cells; FACS enriched TEMRA cells. This clonotype has only one observation. RNA was extracted with the RNeasy kit, and a quantity of roughly 0.5 to 1 ug was reverse transcribed using random hexamers. TCRdb reprocessed the immunoSEQ multiplex PCR reads via MiXCR and lists one record per CDR3 protein. Here the sample spans 160,000 or so distinct CDR3 sequences, 94% being singletons. This clonotype was obtained from a human donor with multiple sclerosis. What was sequenced was CD8+ T cells from PBMCs.

CDR3 nucleotides: TGTGCCAGCAGTGGCGAGGGGGCAGGTGAAAAACTGTTTTTT. This encodes CASSGEGAGEKLFF. The rearrangement joins TRBV25-1 to TRBJ1-4; 7 positions agree with TRBD1. V was pared by 4 bases and J by 7 bases, with 6 bases of the junction left unmatched. This CDR3 spans 14 amino acids. The germline V gene has CDR1 MGHDK and CDR2 SYGVNS.